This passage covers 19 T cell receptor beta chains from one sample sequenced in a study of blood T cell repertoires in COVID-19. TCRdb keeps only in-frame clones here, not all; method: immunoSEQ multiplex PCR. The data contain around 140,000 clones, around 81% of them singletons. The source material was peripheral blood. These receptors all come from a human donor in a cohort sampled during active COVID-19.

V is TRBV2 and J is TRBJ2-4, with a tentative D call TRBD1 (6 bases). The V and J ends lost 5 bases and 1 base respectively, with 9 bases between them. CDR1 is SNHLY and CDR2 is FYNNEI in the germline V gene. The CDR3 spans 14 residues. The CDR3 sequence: CASSTQGAKNIQYF. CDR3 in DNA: TGTGCCAGCAGTACCCAGGGGGCCAAAAACATTCAGTACTTC.

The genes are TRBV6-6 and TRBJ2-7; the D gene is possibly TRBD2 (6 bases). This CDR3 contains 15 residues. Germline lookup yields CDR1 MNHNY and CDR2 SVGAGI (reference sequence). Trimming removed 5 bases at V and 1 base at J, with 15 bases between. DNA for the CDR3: TGTGCCAGCAGTCAAACTAGAGCGGGTTCCTACGAGCAGTACTTC. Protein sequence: CASSQTRAGSYEQYF.

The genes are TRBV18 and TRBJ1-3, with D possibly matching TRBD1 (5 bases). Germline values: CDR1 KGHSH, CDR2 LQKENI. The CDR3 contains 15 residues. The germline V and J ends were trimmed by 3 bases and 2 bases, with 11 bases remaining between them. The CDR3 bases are TGTGCCAGCTCACCGGATGTAGGGGCTGGAAACACCATATATTTT. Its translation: CASSPDVGAGNTIYF.

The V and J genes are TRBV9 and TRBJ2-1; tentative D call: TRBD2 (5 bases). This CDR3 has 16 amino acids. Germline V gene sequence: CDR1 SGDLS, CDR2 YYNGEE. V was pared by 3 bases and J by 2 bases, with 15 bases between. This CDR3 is CASSAPGVGPYNEQFF. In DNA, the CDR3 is TGTGCCAGCAGCGCCCCCGGGGTAGGGCCCTACAATGAGCAGTTCTTC.

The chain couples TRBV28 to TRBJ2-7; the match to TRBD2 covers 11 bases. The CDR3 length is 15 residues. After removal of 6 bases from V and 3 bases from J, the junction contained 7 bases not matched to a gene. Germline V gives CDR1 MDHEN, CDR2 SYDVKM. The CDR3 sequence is CASSQTSGKSYEQYF. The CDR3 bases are TGTGCCAGCAGCCAGACTAGCGGGAAGAGCTACGAGCAGTACTTC.

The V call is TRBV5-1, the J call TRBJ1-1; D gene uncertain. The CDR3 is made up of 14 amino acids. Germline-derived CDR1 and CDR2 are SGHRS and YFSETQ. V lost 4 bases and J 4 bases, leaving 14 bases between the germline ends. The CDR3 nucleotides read TGCGCCAGCAGCCCATTAAGTACAGTCACTGAAGCTTTCTTT. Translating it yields CASSPLSTVTEAFF.

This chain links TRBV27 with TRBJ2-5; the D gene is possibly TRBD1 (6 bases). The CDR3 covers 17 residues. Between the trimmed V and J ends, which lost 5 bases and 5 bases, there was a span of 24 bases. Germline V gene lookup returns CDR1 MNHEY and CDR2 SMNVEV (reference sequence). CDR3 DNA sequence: TGTGCCAGCAGTCCCCCAGGGGCCGGACGGGTGGGGGAGACCCAGTACTTC. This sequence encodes CASSPPGAGRVGETQYF.

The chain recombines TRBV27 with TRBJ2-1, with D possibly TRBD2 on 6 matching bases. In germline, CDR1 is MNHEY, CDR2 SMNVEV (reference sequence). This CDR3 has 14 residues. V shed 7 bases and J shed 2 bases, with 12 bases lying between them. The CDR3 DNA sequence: TGTGCCAGCAAAAAGGACTACCCCTACAATGAGCAGTTCTTC. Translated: CASKKDYPYNEQFF.

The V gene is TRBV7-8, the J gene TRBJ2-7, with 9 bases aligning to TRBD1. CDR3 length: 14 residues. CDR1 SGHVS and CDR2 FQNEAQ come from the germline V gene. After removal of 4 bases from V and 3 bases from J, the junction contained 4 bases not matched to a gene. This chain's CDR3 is CASSSSTGGYEQYF. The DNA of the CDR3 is TGTGCCAGCAGCTCCTCGACAGGGGGCTACGAGCAGTACTTC.

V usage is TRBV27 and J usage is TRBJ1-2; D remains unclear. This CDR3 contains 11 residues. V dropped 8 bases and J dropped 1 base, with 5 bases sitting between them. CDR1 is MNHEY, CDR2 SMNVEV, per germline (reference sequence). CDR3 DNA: TGTGCCAGCGGAGTTAACTATGGCTACACCTTC. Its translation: CASGVNYGYTF.

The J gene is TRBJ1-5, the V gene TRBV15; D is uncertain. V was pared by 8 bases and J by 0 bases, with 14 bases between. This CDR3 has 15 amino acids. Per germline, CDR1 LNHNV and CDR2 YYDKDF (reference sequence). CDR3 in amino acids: CATATQTFSNQPQHF. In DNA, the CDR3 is TGTGCCACCGCTACACAGACCTTTAGCAATCAGCCCCAGCATTTT. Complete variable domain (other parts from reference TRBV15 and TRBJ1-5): DAMVIQNPRYQVTQFGKPVTLSCSQTLNHNVMYWYQQKSSQAPKLLFHYYDKDFNNEADTPDNFQSRRPNTSFCFLDIRSPGLGDTAMYLCATATQTFSNQPQHFGDGTRLSIL.

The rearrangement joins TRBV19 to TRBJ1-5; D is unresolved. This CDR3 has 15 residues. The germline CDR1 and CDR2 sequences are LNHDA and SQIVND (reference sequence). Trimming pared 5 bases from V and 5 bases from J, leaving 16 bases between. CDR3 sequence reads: CASSPEKADYQPQHF. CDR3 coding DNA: TGTGCCAGTAGTCCGGAGAAGGCGGATTATCAGCCCCAGCATTTT.

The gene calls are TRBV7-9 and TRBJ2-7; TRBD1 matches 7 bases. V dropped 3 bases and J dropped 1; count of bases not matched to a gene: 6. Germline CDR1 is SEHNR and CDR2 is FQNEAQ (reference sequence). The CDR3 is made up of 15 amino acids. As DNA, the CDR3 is TGTGCCAGCAGCTTCGACAGGGCAAAATCCTACGAGCAGTACTTC. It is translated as CASSFDRAKSYEQYF.

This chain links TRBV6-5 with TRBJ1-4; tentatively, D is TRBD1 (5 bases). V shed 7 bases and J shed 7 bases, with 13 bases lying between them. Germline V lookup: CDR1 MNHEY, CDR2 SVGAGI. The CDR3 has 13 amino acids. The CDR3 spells CASMGQGGEKLFF. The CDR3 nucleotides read TGTGCCAGCATGGGCCAGGGAGGTGAAAAACTGTTTTTT.

The CDR3 DNA is TGTGCCAGCTCACCAAGGGGACAACCGAACACTGAAGCTTTCTTT. Its protein product is CASSPRGQPNTEAFF. This chain joins TRBV18 and TRBJ1-1, with D maybe TRBD1 (6 bases). V gave up 2 bases and J gave up 1 base, with 11 bases separating them. Germline V gene sequence: CDR1 KGHSH, CDR2 LQKENI. The CDR3 extends over 15 amino acids.

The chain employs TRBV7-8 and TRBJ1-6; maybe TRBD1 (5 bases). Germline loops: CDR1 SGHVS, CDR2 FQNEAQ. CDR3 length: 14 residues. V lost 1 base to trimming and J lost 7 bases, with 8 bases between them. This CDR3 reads CASSLGGGNSPLHF. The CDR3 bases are TGTGCCAGCAGCTTAGGGGGGGGGAATTCACCCCTCCACTTT.

The chain's CDR3 is CASSLTGGKYGWHF. The CDR3 DNA is TGCGCCAGCAGCTTGACAGGGGGAAAATATGGTTGGCATTTT. The genes are TRBV5-1 and TRBJ1-5, with TRBD1 matching over 8 bases. Germline CDR1 and CDR2: SGHRS and YFSETQ. Germline trimming cut 1 base from V and 15 bases from J; bases unmatched to any gene: 12. The CDR3 has 14 amino acids.

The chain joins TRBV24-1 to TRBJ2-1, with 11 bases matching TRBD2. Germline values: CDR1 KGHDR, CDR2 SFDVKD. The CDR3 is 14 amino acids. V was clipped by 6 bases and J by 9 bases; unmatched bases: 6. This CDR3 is CATSWTSGRGEQFF. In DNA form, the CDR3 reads TGTGCCACCAGTTGGACTAGCGGGCGTGGTGAGCAGTTCTTC.

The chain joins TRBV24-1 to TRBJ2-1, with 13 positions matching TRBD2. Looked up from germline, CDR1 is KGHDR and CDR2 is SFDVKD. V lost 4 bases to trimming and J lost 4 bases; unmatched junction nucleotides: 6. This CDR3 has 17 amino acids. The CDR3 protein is CATSDTRTSGGYNEQFF. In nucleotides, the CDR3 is TGTGCCACCAGTGACACACGGACTAGCGGGGGTTACAATGAGCAGTTCTTC.